These 15 T cell receptor beta chains originate from one sample sequenced in a study of T cell changes during pregnancy in multiple sclerosis. Profiling relied on immunoSEQ multiplex PCR, and the TCRdb table lists in-frame clones only, not all of them. The sample holds tens of thousands of clones, 85% to 90% seen once. The sequences come from CD4+ T cells from peripheral blood mononuclear cells, collected in the first trimester of pregnancy. All receptors come from a female donor with multiple sclerosis, enrolled in a pregnancy study.

V usage is TRBV18 and J usage is TRBJ2-5, with D hard to call. Germline assignment: CDR1 KGHSH and CDR2 LQKENI. The CDR3 length is 12 residues. Trimming took 4 bases from V and 5 from J, leaving 8 bases between them. CDR3 in DNA: TGTGCCAGCTCACGATATAGCGAGACCCAGTACTTC. This encodes CASSRYSETQYF.

This chain uses TRBV7-9 with TRBJ2-3; TRBD1 agrees at 7 bases. Germline loops: CDR1 SEHNR, CDR2 FQNEAQ (reference sequence). CDR3 length equals 15 residues. V lost 5 bases and J lost 4; bases outside the gene matches: 9. The CDR3 DNA is TGTGCCAGCAGCCGCCAAGGGCAGGGGGCAGATACGCAGTATTTT. Its translation is CASSRQGQGADTQYF.

The chain carries TRBV7-8 and TRBJ2-5; no clear D gene. CDR1 and CDR2 (germline): SGHVS, FQNEAQ. CDR3 length: 12 residues. The V end lost 1 base, the J end lost 5 bases, and 5 bases lay between the germline ends. CDR3 in DNA: TGTGCCAGCAGCTTAGACGGGGAGACCCAGTACTTC. It codes for CASSLDGETQYF.

As DNA, the CDR3 is TGTGCCAGCAGTACCGAGGGGGCTAAGGACATTCAGTACTTC. Translation: CASSTEGAKDIQYF. This chain connects TRBV6-5 to TRBJ2-4, with 7 bases identical to TRBD1. CDR1 is MNHEY and CDR2 is SVGAGI in the germline V gene. This CDR3 spans 14 amino acids. Trimming cost V 5 bases and J 8 bases; bases outside gene matches: 9.

The CDR3 is CASRASGILEQFF. The CDR3 nucleotides read TGTGCCAGCAGGGCTAGCGGGATTCTTGAGCAGTTCTTC. The rearrangement links TRBV2 to TRBJ2-1, with 9 positions matching TRBD2. The germline V gene has CDR1 SNHLY and CDR2 FYNNEI. With 6 bases clipped from V and 9 bases from J, the junction kept 6 bases outside the gene matches. This CDR3 has 13 amino acids.

This chain joins TRBV7-2 and TRBJ2-5; 12 bases are a match to TRBD2. The ends lost 6 bases at V and 5 bases at J; junction bases unmatched: 10. This CDR3 has 16 residues. CDR1 and CDR2 from the germline V gene are SGHTA and FQGNSA. The CDR3 nucleotides are TGTGCCAGCAGACCTCATCAACTAGCGGGAGGCGAGACCCAGTACTTC. Protein sequence: CASRPHQLAGGETQYF.

The chain is built from TRBV28 and TRBJ2-5, with 9 bases aligning to TRBD1. Germline V gene sequence: CDR1 MDHEN, CDR2 SYDVKM. This CDR3 region has 15 residues. V lost 7 bases and J lost 4; bases outside the gene matches: 10. The CDR3: CASTSAGTGRETQYF. CDR3 nucleotide sequence: TGTGCCAGCACCTCGGCGGGGACAGGGAGAGAGACCCAGTACTTC.

The V call is TRBV7-3, the J call TRBJ2-3; 8 nucleotides align to TRBD2. The CDR3 has 15 amino acids. Germline V lookup: CDR1 SGHTA, CDR2 FQGTGA. Germline trimming cut 0 bases from V and 3 bases from J; bases unmatched to any gene: 2. CDR3 DNA: TGTGCCAGCAGCTTAACGGGACTAGTTACAGATACGCAGTATTTT. This codes for CASSLTGLVTDTQYF. Using reference TRBV7-3 and TRBJ2-3 for the parts outside the CDR3, the full variable domain is GAGVSQTPSNKVTEKGKYVELRCDPISGHTALYWYRQSLGQGPEFLIYFQGTGAADDSGLPNDRFFAVRPEGSVSTLKIQRTERGDSAVYLCASSLTGLVTDTQYFGPGTRLTVL.

The chain joins TRBV7-2 to TRBJ1-2, with D maybe TRBD1 (5 bases). CDR1 is SGHTA, CDR2 FQGNSA, per germline. V gave up 2 bases and J gave up 8 bases, with 18 bases separating them. This CDR3 spans 15 amino acids. In DNA, the CDR3 is TGTGCCAGCAGCTTATTTGCTCGGGGGTCAGACGGCTACACCTTC. Translation: CASSLFARGSDGYTF.

There are a few counts of this clone. This chain connects TRBV7-9 to TRBJ1-1; D unresolved. CDR1 is SEHNR, CDR2 FQNEAQ, per germline (reference sequence). Trimming took 9 bases from V and 0 from J, leaving 14 bases between them. The CDR3 is 14 amino acids. The CDR3: CASAQTVVNTEAFF. CDR3 bases: TGTGCCAGTGCCCAAACGGTGGTGAACACTGAAGCTTTCTTT.

The chain has TRBV27 and TRBJ1-2, with D perhaps TRBD1 (6 bases). The CDR3 loop spans 13 amino acids. Trimming left V 4 bases short and J 5 bases short, with 11 bases between. Looked up from germline, CDR1 is MNHEY and CDR2 is SMNVEV (reference sequence). The CDR3 coding sequence is TGTGCCAGCAGTTCTCCCAGGGGTTATGGCTACACCTTC. It codes for CASSSPRGYGYTF.

The chain is built from TRBV28 and TRBJ1-5; perhaps TRBD1 as D (6 bases). Germline loops: CDR1 MDHEN, CDR2 SYDVKM. V gave up 3 bases and J gave up 5 bases, with 8 bases separating them. The CDR3 extends over 13 amino acids. As DNA, the CDR3 is TGTGCCAGCAGTTTCCAGGGGTATCAGCCCCAGCATTTT. Amino acids: CASSFQGYQPQHF.

This clone was seen a single time. J is TRBJ2-2 and V is TRBV29-1; 8 bases line up with TRBD1. Germline lookup yields CDR1 SQVTM and CDR2 ANQGSEA. The CDR3 sequence is 13 residues long. V dropped 4 bases and J dropped 4; count of bases not matched to a gene: 2. As DNA, the CDR3 is TGCAGCGTTGCACAGGGGGGCACCGGGGAGCTGTTTTTT. Translated, it gives CSVAQGGTGELFF.

V and J are TRBV28 and TRBJ1-4; 8 bases are a match to TRBD1. V shed 5 bases and J 8 bases; nucleotides not matched to a gene: 7. Germline CDR1 MDHEN, CDR2 SYDVKM. The CDR3 has 14 residues. DNA for the CDR3: TGTGCCAGCAGTAAGCAGGGGGCGCGGGAAAAACTGTTTTTT. Translation: CASSKQGAREKLFF. Full variable domain (rest looked up from reference TRBV28 and TRBJ1-4): DVKVTQSSRYLVKRTGEKVFLECVQDMDHENMFWYRQDPGLGLRLIYFSYDVKMKEKGDIPEGYSVSREKKERFSLILESASTNQTSMYLCASSKQGAREKLFFGSGTQLSVL.

This clone was picked up one time. This sequence joins TRBV28 and TRBJ1-2; a possible D gene is TRBD1 (5 bases). V was clipped by 4 bases and J by 4 bases, with 19 bases between them. Germline V CDR1 and CDR2: MDHEN, SYDVKM. The CDR3 runs 16 residues. CDR3 in DNA: TGTGCCAGCAGTTCCTCAATGGGGGGATCGGGCTATGGCTACACCTTC. Its protein product is CASSSSMGGSGYGYTF.